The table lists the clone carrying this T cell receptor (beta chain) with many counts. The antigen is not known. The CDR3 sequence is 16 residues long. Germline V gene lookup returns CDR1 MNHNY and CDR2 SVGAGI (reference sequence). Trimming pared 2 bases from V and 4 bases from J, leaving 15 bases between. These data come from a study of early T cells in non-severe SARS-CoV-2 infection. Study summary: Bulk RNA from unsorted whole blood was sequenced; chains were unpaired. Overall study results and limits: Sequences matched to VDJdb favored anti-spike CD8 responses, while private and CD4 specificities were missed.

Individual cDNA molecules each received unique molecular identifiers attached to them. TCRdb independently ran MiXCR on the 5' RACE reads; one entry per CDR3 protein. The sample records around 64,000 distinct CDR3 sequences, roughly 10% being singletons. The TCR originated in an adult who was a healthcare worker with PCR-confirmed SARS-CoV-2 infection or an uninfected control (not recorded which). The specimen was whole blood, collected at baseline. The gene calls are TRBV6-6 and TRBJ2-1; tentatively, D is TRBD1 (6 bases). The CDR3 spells CASSYNLRDKYNEQFF. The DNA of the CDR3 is TGTGCCAGCAGTTACAACCTCCGGGACAAGTACAATGAGCAGTTCTTC.